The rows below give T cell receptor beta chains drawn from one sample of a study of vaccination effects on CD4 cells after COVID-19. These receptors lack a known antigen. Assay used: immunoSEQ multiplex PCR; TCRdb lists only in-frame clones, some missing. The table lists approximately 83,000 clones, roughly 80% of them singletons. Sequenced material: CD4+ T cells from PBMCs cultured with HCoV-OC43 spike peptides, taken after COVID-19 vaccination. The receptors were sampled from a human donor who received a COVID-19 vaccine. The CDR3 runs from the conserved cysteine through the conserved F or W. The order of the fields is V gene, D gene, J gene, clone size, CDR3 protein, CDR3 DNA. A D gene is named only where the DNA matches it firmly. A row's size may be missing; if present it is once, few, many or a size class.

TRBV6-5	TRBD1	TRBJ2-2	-	CASKRTGSSSGELFF	TGTGCCAGCAAGAGGACAGGGAGTAGTTCCGGGGAGCTGTTTTTT
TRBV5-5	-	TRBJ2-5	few	CASSLSQGQETQYF	TGTGCCAGCAGCTTGTCTCAGGGGCAAGAGACCCAGTACTTC
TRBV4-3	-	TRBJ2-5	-	CASSARGAGETQYF	TGCGCCAGCAGCGCACGGGGCGCGGGGGAGACCCAGTACTTC
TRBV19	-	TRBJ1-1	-	CASLSRVSEAFF	TGTGCCAGCCTAAGCAGGGTTTCTGAAGCTTTCTTT
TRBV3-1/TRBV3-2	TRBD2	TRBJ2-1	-	CASSLIGSSVTSGGAIGEQFF	TGTGCCAGCAGCCTGATCGGAAGCTCGGTGACTAGCGGGGGGGCCATAGGTGAGCAGTTCTTC
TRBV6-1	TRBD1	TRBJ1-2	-	CASSEGDSTNYGYTF	TGTGCCAGCAGTGAAGGGGACAGCACTAACTATGGCTACACCTTC
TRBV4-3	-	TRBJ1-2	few	CASSQETRTGGYTF	TGCGCCAGCAGCCAAGAGACTCGCACCGGTGGCTACACCTTC
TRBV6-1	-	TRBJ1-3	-	CASSEAYTDSGNTIYF	TGTGCCAGCAGTGAAGCGTATACGGACTCTGGAAACACCATATATTTT
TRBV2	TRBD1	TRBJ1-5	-	CASRYGTGRGQPQHF	TGTGCCAGCAGGTACGGGACAGGGCGAGGTCAGCCCCAGCATTTT
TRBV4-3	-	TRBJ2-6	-	CASSQAGNGPGANVLTF	TGCGCCAGCAGCCAAGCAGGGAACGGGCCTGGGGCCAACGTCCTGACTTTC
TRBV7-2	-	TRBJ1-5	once	CASSLWGINQPQHF	TGTGCCAGCAGCTTATGGGGTATAAATCAGCCCCAGCATTTT
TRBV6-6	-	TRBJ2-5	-	CASSYTRLETQYF	TGTGCCAGCAGTTACACGAGACTGGAGACCCAGTACTTC
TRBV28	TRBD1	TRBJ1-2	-	CASTLDRVYGYTF	TGTGCCAGCACCTTAGACAGGGTCTATGGCTACACCTTC
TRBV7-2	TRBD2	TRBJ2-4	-	CASSLGGTINIQYF	TGTGCCAGCAGCTTAGGGGGGACTATCAACATTCAGTACTTC
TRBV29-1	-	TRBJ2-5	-	CSVRQGGGETQYF	TGCAGCGTTAGGCAGGGTGGGGGAGAGACCCAGTACTTC
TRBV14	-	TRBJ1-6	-	CASSQETGLRSPLHF	TGTGCCAGCAGCCAAGAAACGGGTCTTCGGTCACCCCTCCACTTT
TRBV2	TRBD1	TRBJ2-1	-	CASSPTGHSYNEQFF	TGTGCCAGCAGTCCGACAGGGCATTCATACAATGAGCAGTTCTTC
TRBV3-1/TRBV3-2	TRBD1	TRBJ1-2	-	CASSPDRNYGYTF	TGTGCCAGCAGCCCGGACAGGAACTATGGCTACACCTTC
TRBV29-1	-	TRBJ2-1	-	CSVPGFGDEQFF	TGCAGCGTTCCCGGCTTTGGGGATGAGCAGTTCTTC
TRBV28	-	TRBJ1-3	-	CASSLRDTIYF	TGTGCCAGCAGCCTAAGGGACACCATATATTTT
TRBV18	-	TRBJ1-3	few	CASSLTGTLGNTIYF	TGTGCCAGCTCACTTACCGGGACCCTAGGAAACACCATATATTTT
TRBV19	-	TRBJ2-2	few	CASSMSKLTGELFF	TGTGCCAGTAGTATGTCCAAACTCACCGGGGAGCTGTTTTTT
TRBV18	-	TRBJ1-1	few	CASSPVQGEAFF	TGTGCCAGCTCACCCGTACAAGGTGAAGCTTTCTTT
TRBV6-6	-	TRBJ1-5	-	CASSLGQLAQPQHF	TGTGCCAGCAGTTTAGGACAGCTTGCCCAGCCCCAGCATTTT
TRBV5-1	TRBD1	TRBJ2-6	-	CASSGTGRAGANVLTF	TGCGCCAGCAGCGGGACAGGGAGGGCTGGGGCCAACGTCCTGACTTTC
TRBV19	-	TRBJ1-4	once	CASIETGRGSEKLFF	TGTGCCAGTATAGAGACAGGACGAGGCAGTGAAAAACTGTTTTTT
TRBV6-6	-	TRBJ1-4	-	CASSYSRGAGEKLFF	TGTGCCAGCAGTTACTCGCGGGGGGCTGGTGAAAAACTGTTTTTT
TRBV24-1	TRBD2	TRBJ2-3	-	CATSEPSGGPSTTDTQYF	TGTGCCACCAGTGAACCTAGCGGGGGCCCGTCCACTACAGATACGCAGTATTTT
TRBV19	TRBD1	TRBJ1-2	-	CASSPDRDFTYGYTF	TGTGCCAGTAGTCCGGACAGGGATTTTACCTATGGCTACACCTTC
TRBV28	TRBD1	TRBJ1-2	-	CASRHSPGQGAGYTF	TGTGCCAGCAGGCACAGCCCGGGACAGGGGGCAGGCTACACCTTC
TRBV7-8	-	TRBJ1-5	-	CASSRGGTSQPQHF	TGTGCCAGCAGCCGAGGCGGTACTAGTCAGCCCCAGCATTTT
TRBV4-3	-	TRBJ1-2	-	CASSHLGGGDYGYTF	TGCGCCAGCAGCCACCTGGGTGGGGGGGACTATGGCTACACCTTC
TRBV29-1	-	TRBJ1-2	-	CSVEEGSDGYTF	TGCAGCGTTGAGGAGGGATCCGATGGCTACACCTTC
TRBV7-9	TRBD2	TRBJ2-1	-	CASSILAGSYNEQFF	TGTGCCAGCAGCATTCTAGCGGGGTCCTACAATGAGCAGTTCTTC
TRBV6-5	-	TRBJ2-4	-	CASSPDSANIQYF	TGTGCCAGCAGTCCGGACAGTGCGAACATTCAGTACTTC
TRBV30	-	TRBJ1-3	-	CAYSVSGGNTIYF	TGTGCCTACAGTGTCTCCGGGGGAAACACCATATATTTT
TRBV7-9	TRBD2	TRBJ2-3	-	CASSLSVAGGPRDTQYF	TGTGCCAGCAGCTTATCCGTAGCGGGGGGCCCTCGAGATACGCAGTATTTT
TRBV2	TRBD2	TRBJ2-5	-	CASTRFSGGEETQYF	TGTGCCAGCACGAGGTTTAGCGGGGGTGAAGAGACCCAGTACTTC
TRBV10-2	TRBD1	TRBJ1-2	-	CASSSGQGAPRVYGYTF	TGCGCCAGCAGTTCGGGACAGGGGGCGCCCCGGGTATATGGCTACACCTTC
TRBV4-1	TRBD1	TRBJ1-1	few	CASSQDGTGQTFEAFF	TGCGCCAGCAGCCAAGATGGAACGGGACAGACTTTTGAAGCTTTCTTT
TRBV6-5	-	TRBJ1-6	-	CASSYDVELNSPLHF	TGTGCCAGCAGTTACGATGTGGAGCTTAATTCACCCCTCCACTTT
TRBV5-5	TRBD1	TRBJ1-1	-	CASSGGQGAMGTEAFF	TGTGCCAGCAGCGGGGGACAGGGGGCTATGGGGACTGAAGCTTTCTTT
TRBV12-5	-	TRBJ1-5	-	CASGLNGPEKPQHF	TGTGCTAGTGGTTTGAACGGCCCCGAGAAGCCCCAGCATTTT
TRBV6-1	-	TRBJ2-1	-	CASSEWRGMDNEQFF	TGTGCCAGCAGTGAGTGGAGGGGGATGGACAATGAGCAGTTCTTC
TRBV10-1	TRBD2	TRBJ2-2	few	CASSGQGAGGTGELFF	TGCGCCAGCAGTGGACAGGGAGCGGGAGGGACCGGGGAGCTGTTTTTT
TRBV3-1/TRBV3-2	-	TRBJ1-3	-	CASSQLVSGNTIYF	TGTGCCAGCAGCCAATTGGTCTCTGGAAACACCATATATTTT
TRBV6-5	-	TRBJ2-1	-	CASTLYNEQFF	TGTGCCAGCACCTTATACAATGAGCAGTTCTTC
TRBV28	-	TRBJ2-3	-	CASTGQPATDTQYF	TGTGCCAGCACAGGCCAGCCGGCCACAGATACGCAGTATTTT
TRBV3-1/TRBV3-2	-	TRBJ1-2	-	CASSRPTGDGYTF	TGTGCCAGCAGCCGCCCGACGGGGGATGGCTACACCTTC
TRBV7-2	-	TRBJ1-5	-	CASSLTAGNQPQHF	TGTGCCAGCAGCTTAACAGCCGGGAATCAGCCCCAGCATTTT
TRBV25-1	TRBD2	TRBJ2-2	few	CASSELGGSGTGELFF	TGTGCCAGCAGTGAACTCGGGGGGTCGGGCACCGGGGAGCTGTTTTTT
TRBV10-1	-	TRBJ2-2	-	CASMGGNTGELFF	TGCGCCAGCATGGGGGGGAACACCGGGGAGCTGTTTTTT
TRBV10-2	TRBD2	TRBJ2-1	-	CASPYPEMGGLVYNEQFF	TGCGCCAGTCCGTACCCCGAAATGGGGGGACTAGTTTACAATGAGCAGTTCTTC
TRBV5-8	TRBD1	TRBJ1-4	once	CASSRDSDEKLFF	TGTGCCAGCAGCCGGGACAGCGATGAAAAACTGTTTTTT